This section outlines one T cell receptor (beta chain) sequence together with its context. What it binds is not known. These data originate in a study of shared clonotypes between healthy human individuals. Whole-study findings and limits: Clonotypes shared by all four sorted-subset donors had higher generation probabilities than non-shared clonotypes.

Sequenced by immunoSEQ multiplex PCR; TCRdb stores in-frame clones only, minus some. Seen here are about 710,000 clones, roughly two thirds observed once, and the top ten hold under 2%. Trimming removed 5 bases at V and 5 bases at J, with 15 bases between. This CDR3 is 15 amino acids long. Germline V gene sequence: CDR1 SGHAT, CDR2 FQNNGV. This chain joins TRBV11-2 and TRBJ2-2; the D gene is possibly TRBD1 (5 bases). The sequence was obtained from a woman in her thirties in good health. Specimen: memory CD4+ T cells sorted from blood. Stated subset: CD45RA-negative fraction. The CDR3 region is CASSQNAGQTGELFF. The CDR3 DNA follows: TGTGCCAGCAGCCAGAACGCAGGGCAAACCGGGGAGCTGTTTTTT. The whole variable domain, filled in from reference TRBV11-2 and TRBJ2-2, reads EAGVAQSPRYKIIEKRQSVAFWCNPISGHATLYWYQQILGQGPKLLIQFQNNGVVDDSQLPKDRFSAERLKGVDSTLKIQPAKLEDSAVYLCASSQNAGQTGELFFGEGSRLTVL.